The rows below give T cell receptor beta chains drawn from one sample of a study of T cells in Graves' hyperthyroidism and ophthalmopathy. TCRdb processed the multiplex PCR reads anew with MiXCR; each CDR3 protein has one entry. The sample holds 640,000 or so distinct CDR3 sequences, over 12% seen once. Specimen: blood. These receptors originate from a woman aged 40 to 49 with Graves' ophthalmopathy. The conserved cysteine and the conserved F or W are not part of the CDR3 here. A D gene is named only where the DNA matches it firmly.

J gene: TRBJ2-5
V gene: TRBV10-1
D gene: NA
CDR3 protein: ASSGRGPETQY

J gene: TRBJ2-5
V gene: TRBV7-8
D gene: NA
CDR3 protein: ASSSGVGQETQY

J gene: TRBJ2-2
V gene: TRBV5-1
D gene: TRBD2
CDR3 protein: ASTLGGGTGELF

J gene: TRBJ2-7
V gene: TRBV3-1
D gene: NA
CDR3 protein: ASSQVVGGAYEQY

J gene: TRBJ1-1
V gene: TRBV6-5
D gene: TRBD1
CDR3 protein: ASSSPGQGAEGTEAF

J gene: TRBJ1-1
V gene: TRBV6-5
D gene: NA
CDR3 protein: ASSYSGLGERNTEAF

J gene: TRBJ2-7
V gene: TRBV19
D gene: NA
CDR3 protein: ASSRVGGRLNEQY

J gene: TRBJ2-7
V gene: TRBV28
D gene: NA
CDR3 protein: ASSSPGTVGGYEQY

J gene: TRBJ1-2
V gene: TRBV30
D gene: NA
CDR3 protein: AWRPLGLRSDT

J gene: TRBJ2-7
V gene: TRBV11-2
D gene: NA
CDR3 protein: ASSPAPSTLSSYEQY

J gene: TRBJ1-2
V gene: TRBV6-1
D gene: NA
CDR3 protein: ASSHGQRTYGYT

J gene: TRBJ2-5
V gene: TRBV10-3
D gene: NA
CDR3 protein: AVSVRGGQETQY

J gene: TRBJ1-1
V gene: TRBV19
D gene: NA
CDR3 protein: ASSIDRDRRTEAF

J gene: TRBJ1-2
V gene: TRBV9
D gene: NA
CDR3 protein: ASSASQENYGYT

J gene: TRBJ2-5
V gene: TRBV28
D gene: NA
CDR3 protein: ASSFFEETQY

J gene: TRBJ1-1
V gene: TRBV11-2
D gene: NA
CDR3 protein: ASSLGQRDEAF

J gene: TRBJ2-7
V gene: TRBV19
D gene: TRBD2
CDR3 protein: ASSVTSGRADEQY

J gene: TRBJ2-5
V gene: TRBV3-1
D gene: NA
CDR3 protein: ASSQDWMGDQY

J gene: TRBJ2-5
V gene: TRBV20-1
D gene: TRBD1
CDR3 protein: SASLDRRETQY

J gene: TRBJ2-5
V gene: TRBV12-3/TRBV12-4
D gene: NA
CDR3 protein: ASSFLAGRGETQY

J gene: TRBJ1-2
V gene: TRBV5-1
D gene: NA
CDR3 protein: ASSLAAVYGYT

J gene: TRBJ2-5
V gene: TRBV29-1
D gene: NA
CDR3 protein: SGRATQETQY

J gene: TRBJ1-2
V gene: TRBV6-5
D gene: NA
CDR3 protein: ASSYQGWGGYT

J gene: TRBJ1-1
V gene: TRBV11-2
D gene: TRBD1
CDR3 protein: ASSHRQGKE

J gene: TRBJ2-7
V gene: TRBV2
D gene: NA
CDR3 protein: ASSEAEHYEQY

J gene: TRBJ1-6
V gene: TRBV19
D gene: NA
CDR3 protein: ASSFRDTYTRNSPLH

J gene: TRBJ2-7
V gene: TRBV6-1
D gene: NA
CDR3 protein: ASLGLDSYEQY

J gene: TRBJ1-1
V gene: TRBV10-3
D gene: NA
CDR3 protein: AISERGSGNTEAF

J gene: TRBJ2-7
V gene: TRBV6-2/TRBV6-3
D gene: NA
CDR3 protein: ASRRVAKYEQY

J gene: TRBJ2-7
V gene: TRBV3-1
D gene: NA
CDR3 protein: ASSHQSGGIYEQY

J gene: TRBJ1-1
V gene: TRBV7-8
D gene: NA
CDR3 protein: ASSTYLRNTEAF

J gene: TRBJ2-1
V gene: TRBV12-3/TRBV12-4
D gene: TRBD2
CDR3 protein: ASSLRTSGEQF

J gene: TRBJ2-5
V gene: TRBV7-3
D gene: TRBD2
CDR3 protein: ASSFGLAEETQY

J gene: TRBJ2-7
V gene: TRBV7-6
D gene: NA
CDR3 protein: ASSFEAGISYEQY

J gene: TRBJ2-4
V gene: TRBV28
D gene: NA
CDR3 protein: ASSSPGRHGQTKNIQY

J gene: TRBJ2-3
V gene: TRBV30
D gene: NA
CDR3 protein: AWSRADTQY

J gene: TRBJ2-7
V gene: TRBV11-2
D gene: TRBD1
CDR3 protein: ASSHTGTGLY